Listed here are 8 T cell receptor beta chains from one sample, sequenced in a study of human T cells and chemical hapten exposure. A single record per CDR3 protein comes from TCRdb applying MiXCR to the RACE reads. Counted here are a few hundred thousand distinct CDR3 sequences, 7.5% to 8% occurring once; the ten biggest clones make up about 1.1%. Time point specified: pre-sensitization, week 0. Treatment indicated: therapeutic diphenylcyclopropenone sensitization with weekly scalp DPC. Specimen: whole blood, collected in connection with sensitization to the hapten diphenylcyclopropenone (DPC). The source of these receptors is a man aged 18 to 29 with alopecia areata. Some clones in this sample may be carry-over from other donors' samples.

This clonotype was observed a few times. V usage is TRBV4-3 and J usage is TRBJ2-5; unclear D gene. The CDR3 totals 13 residues. V dropped 0 bases and J dropped 7 bases, with 9 bases sitting between them. Germline CDR1 LGHNA, CDR2 YSLEER. The CDR3 bases are TGCGCCAGCAGCCAAGATCGCGGAGCGACCCAGTACTTC. It specifies CASSQDRGATQYF.

This clonotype was recorded at least ten times. V gene TRBV6-2 or TRBV6-3 combines with J gene TRBJ2-7; D is undetermined. Trimming took 5 bases from V and 0 from J, leaving 17 bases between them. Looked up from germline, CDR1 is MNHEY and CDR2 is SVGEGT. The CDR3 extends over 16 amino acids. DNA for the CDR3: TGTGCCAGCAGTAACAGTCTCTGGATGAGCTCCTACGAGCAGTACGTC. Translating it yields CASSNSLWMSSYEQYV.

This clonotype has a count of ten or more. Sequence at one end of the junction differs from germline and may be a read error. The V gene is TRBV5-1, the J gene TRBJ1-5, with D possibly TRBD1 on 5 matching bases. CDR1 and CDR2 from the germline V gene are SGHRS and YFSETQ. The CDR3 length is 15 residues. This CDR3 reads CASSLRGEGNQPQHF. The CDR3 region has the DNA TGTGCCAGCAGTTTACGTGGGGAGGGGAATCAGCCCCAGCATTTT.

This clonotype occurred a few times. The chain combines TRBV5-1 with TRBJ2-7, with 9 positions matching TRBD2. Looked up from germline, CDR1 is SGHRS and CDR2 is YFSETQ. The CDR3 has 14 amino acids. V lost 4 bases, J lost 7 bases, and 9 bases stayed unmatched. CDR3 sequence (DNA): TGCGCCAGCAGCCCCGGGACTAGCACCCTAGAGCAGTACTTC. It encodes CASSPGTSTLEQYF. Full variable domain (remainder filled in from reference TRBV5-1 and TRBJ2-7): KAGVTQTPRYLIKTRGQQVTLSCSPISGHRSVSWYQQTPGQGLQFLFEYFSETQRNKGNFPGRFSGRQFSNSRSEMNVSTLELGDSALYLCASSPGTSTLEQYFGPGTRLTVT.

The V gene is TRBV5-1, the J gene TRBJ1-1; no clear D gene. Trimming removed 0 bases at V and 1 base at J, with 10 bases between. Germline V CDR1 and CDR2: SGHRS, YFSETQ. This CDR3 comprises 15 residues. In DNA form, the CDR3 reads TGCGCCAGCAGCTTGGGACTGACCGGGAACACTGAAGCTTTCTTT. Amino acids: CASSLGLTGNTEAFF.

This clonotype was recorded at least ten times. V gene TRBV6-2 or TRBV6-3 combines with J gene TRBJ2-7, with 8 nucleotides matching TRBD2. The V gene end was trimmed by 6 bases and the J gene end by 6 bases; junction bases not matched to a gene: 13. The CDR3 length is 15 residues. CDR1 MNHEY and CDR2 SVGEGT come from the germline V gene. CDR3 DNA sequence: TGTGCCAGCAGGGGTAGAGCGGGGGAGTTCTTCGAGCAGTACTTC. It specifies CASRGRAGEFFEQYF.

This clonotype came up a few times. V is TRBV9 and J is TRBJ2-5, with D unresolved. V was cut by 3 bases and J by 2 bases, with 8 bases left in between. Germline CDR1 and CDR2: SGDLS and YYNGEE. The CDR3 has 13 residues. CDR3 amino acids: CASSGVEQETQYF. CDR3 DNA sequence: TGTGCCAGCAGCGGAGTGGAACAAGAGACCCAGTACTTC.

This chain links TRBV9 with TRBJ1-4; weak D call: TRBD1 (5 bases). The CDR3 is 15 amino acids. CDR1 and CDR2 (germline): SGDLS, YYNGEE. The V end was cut by 3 bases, the J end by 3 bases, with 12 bases between. The CDR3 is CASSALTAPNEKLFF. CDR3 nucleotide sequence: TGTGCCAGCAGCGCCTTGACAGCACCTAATGAAAAACTGTTTTTT.